This T cell receptor (beta chain) originates from a study of T cells after yellow fever vaccination. Study context: Researchers used SMART-Seq v4 Ultra Low Input to prepare fractions that had low cell numbers. Study-level points and caveats: Post-booster repertoires again held most primary-vaccination clones (approximately 96% CD4, roughly 88% CD8). Relatively few clonotypes were ones that appeared in both CD4 and CD8 compartments.

Trimming removed 3 bases at V and 8 bases at J, with 5 bases between. The CDR3 has 11 residues. Germline V lookup: CDR1 LGHDT, CDR2 YNNKEL (reference sequence). Comment on this clonotype: Its antigen is as yet unknown.

TCRdb reprocessed the 5' RACE reads with MiXCR, giving one entry per CDR3 protein. The sample lists 610,000 or so distinct CDR3 sequences; 9% to 15% were seen once. The receptor was derived from a man in his thirties or forties who received the YFV17D yellow fever vaccine. This rearrangement joins TRBV3-1 to TRBJ2-1; no firm D call. The sequences come from PBMCs, collected on the day of the yellow fever booster vaccination. The CDR3 DNA sequence: TGTGCCAGCAGCCAGACGGATGAGCAGTTCTTC. It encodes CASSQTDEQFF.